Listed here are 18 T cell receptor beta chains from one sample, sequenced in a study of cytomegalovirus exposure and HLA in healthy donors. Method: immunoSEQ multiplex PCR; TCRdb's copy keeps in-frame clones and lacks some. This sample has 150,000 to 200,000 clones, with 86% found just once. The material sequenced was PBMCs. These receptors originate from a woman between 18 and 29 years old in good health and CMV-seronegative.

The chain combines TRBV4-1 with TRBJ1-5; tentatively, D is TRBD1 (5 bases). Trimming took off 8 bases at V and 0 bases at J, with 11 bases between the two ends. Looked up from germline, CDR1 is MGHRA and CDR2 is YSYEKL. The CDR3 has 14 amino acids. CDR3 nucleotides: TGCGCCAGCGGAATGGGGGGTAGCAATCAGCCCCAGCATTTT. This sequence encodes CASGMGGSNQPQHF.

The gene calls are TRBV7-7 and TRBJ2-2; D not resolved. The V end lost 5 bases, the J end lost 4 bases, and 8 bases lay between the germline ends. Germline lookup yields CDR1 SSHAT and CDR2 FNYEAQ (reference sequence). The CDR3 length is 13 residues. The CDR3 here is CASSPVSTGELFF. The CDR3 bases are TGTGCCAGCAGCCCCGTTAGCACCGGGGAGCTGTTTTTT.

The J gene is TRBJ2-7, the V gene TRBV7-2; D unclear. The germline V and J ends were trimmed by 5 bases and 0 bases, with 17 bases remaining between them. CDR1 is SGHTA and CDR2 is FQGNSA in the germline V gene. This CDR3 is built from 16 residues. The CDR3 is CASSLARIGISYEQYF. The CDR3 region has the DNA TGTGCCAGCAGCCTTGCTCGTATCGGTATCTCCTACGAGCAGTACTTC. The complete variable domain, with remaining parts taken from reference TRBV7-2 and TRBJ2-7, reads GAGVSQSPSNKVTEKGKDVELRCDPISGHTALYWYRQSLGQGLEFLIYFQGNSAPDKSGLPSDRFSAERTGGSVSTLTIQRTQQEDSAVYLCASSLARIGISYEQYFGPGTRLTVT.

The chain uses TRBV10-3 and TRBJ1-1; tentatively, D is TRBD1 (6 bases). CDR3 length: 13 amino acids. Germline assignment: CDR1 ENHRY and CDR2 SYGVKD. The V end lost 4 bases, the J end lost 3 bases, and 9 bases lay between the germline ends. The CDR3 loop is CAISGQEYTEAFF. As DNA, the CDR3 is TGTGCCATCAGTGGACAGGAGTACACTGAAGCTTTCTTT.

In nucleotides, the CDR3 is TGTGCCAGTAAGCAGGGGAGTAGTACAGATACGCAGTATTTT. It encodes CASKQGSSTDTQYF. The rearrangement uses TRBV19 and TRBJ2-3; possible D gene TRBD1, 6 bases. V dropped 7 bases and J dropped 3 bases, with 14 bases sitting between them. The CDR3 contains 14 residues. Germline V gives CDR1 LNHDA, CDR2 SQIVND (reference sequence).

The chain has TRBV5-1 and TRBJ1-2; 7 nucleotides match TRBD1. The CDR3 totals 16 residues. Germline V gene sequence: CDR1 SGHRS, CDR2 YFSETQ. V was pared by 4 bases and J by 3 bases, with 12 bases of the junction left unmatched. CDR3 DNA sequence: TGCGCCAGCAGCGTACAGGGTAGACAGGGCGACTATGGCTACACCTTC. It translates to CASSVQGRQGDYGYTF. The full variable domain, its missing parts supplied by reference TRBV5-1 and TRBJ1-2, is KAGVTQTPRYLIKTRGQQVTLSCSPISGHRSVSWYQQTPGQGLQFLFEYFSETQRNKGNFPGRFSGRQFSNSRSEMNVSTLELGDSALYLCASSVQGRQGDYGYTFGSGTRLTVV.

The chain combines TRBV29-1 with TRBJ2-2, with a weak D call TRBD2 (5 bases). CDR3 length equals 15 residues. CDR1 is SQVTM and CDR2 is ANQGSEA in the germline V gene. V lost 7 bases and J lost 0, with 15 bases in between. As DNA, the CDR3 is TGCAGCGCCAATCGGGGTACGACGAACACCGGGGAGCTGTTTTTT. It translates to CSANRGTTNTGELFF.

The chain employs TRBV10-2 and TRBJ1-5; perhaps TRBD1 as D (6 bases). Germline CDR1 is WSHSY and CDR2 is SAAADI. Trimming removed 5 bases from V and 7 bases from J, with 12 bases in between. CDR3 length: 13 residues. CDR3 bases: TGCGCCAGCAGTCCAACCACAGGGCAGCCCCAGCATTTT. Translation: CASSPTTGQPQHF.

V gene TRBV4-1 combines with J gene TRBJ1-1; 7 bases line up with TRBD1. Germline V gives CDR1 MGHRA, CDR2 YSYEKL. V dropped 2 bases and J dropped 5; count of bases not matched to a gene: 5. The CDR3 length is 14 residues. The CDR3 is CASSQQGGRTEAFF. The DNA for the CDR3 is TGCGCCAGCAGCCAACAGGGGGGTCGGACTGAAGCTTTCTTT.

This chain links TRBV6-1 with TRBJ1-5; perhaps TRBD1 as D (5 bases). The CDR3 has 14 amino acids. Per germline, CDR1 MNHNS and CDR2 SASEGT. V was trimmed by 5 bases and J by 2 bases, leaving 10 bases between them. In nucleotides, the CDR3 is TGTGCCAGCAGTCAGGGTCAGGGCAATCAGCCCCAGCATTTT. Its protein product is CASSQGQGNQPQHF.

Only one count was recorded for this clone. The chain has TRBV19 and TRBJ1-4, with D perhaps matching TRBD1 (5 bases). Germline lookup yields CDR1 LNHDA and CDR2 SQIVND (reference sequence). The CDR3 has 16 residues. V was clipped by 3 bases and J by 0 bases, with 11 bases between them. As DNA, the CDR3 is TGTGCCAGTAGTATGGGCGGGGGATCAACTAATGAAAAACTGTTTTTT. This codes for CASSMGGGSTNEKLFF.

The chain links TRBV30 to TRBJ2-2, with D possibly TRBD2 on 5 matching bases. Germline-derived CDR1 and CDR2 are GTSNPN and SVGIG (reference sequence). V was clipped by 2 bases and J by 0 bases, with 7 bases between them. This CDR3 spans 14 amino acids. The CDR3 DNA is TGTGCCTGGAGTCTAGCACCGAACACCGGGGAGCTGTTTTTT. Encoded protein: CAWSLAPNTGELFF.

For the CDR3, the DNA is TGTGCCAGCAGCGCCCCCGGAGCAACTAATGAAAAACTGTTTTTT. Translated, it gives CASSAPGATNEKLFF. This sequence joins TRBV7-9 and TRBJ1-4; D not resolved. Trimming removed 5 bases from V and 0 bases from J, with 10 bases in between. This CDR3 spans 15 amino acids. Germline values: CDR1 SEHNR, CDR2 FQNEAQ (reference sequence).

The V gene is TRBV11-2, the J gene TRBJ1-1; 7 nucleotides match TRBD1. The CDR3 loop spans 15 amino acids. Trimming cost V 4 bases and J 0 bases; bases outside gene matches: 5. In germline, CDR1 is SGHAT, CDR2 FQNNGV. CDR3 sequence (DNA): TGTGCCAGCAGCTGGCCGGGACAGATGAACACTGAAGCTTTCTTT. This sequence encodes CASSWPGQMNTEAFF.

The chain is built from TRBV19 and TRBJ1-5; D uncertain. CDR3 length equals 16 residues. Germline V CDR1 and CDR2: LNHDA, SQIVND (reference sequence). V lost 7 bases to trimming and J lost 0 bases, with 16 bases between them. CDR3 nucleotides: TGTGCCAGTACCCCCGCCGGTATAGATAGCAATCAGCCCCAGCATTTT. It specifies CASTPAGIDSNQPQHF.

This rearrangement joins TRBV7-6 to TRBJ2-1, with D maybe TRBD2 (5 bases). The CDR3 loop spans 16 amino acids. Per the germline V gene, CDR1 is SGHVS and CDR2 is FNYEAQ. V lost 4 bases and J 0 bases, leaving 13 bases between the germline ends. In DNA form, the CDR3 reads TGTGCCAGCAGCTCTGGAAAGCGGCTCTCCTACAATGAGCAGTTCTTC. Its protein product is CASSSGKRLSYNEQFF.

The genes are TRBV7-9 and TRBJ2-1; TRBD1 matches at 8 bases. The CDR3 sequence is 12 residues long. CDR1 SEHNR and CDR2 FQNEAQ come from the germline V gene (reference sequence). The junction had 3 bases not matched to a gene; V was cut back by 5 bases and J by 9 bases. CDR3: CASSNGQGEQFF. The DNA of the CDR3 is TGTGCCAGCAGCAACGGACAGGGTGAGCAGTTCTTC. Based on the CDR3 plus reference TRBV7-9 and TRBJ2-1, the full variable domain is DTGVSQNPRHKITKRGQNVTFRCDPISEHNRLYWYRQTLGQGPEFLTYFQNEAQLEKSRLLSDRFSAERPKGSFSTLEIQRTEQGDSAMYLCASSNGQGEQFFGPGTRLTVL.

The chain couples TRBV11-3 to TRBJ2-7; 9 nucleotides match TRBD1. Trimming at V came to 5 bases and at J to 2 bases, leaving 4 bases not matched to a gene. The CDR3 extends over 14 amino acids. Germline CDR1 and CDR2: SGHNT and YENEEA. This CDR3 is CASSKGQGTYEQYF. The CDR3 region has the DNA TGTGCCAGCAGCAAGGGACAGGGCACCTACGAGCAGTACTTC. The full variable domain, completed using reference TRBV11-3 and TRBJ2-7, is EAGVVQSPRYKIIEKKQPVAFWCNPISGHNTLYWYLQNLGQGPELLIRYENEEAVDDSQLPKDRFSAERLKGVDSTLKIQPAELGDSAVYLCASSKGQGTYEQYFGPGTRLTVT.